The next 5 T cell receptor beta chains were all read from a single sample in a study of control samples from healthy donors and cancer patients. The table came from immunoSEQ multiplex PCR; TCRdb's copy has only in-frame clones and leaves some out. Counted here are about 120,000 clones, roughly 90% occurring once; the ten biggest clones make up 3.7%. Source material: PBMCs. These receptors all stem from an older woman with lung cancer.

This chain links TRBV2 with TRBJ2-1; D is unclear. The CDR3 runs 15 residues. V lost 2 bases to trimming and J lost 0 bases, with 8 bases between them. Germline CDR1 reads SNHLY; CDR2 reads FYNNEI. CDR3 coding DNA: TGTGCCAGCAGTGAACAGCCACTCTCCTACAATGAGCAGTTCTTC. Amino acid sequence: CASSEQPLSYNEQFF.

This chain joins TRBV5-6 and TRBJ1-1; 8 bases are a match to TRBD1. After removal of 4 bases from V and 2 bases from J, the junction contained 4 bases not matched to a gene. Germline loops: CDR1 SGHDT, CDR2 YYEEEE. The CDR3 length is 14 residues. The CDR3 sequence: CASSPDRENTEAFF. CDR3 DNA: TGTGCCAGCAGCCCGGACAGGGAAAACACTGAAGCTTTCTTT.

The rearrangement joins TRBV27 to TRBJ1-5; D unresolved. This CDR3 has 15 residues. CDR1 is MNHEY, CDR2 SMNVEV, per germline (reference sequence). V lost 5 bases, J lost 3 bases, and 14 bases lay in between. This chain's CDR3 is CASSPRGKVNQPQHF. In DNA form, the CDR3 reads TGTGCCAGCAGTCCCCGAGGGAAGGTCAATCAGCCCCAGCATTTT.

The CDR3 loop is CASSLSLAGGNEQFF. CDR3 bases: TGTGCCAGCAGTTTATCCCTAGCGGGGGGGAATGAGCAGTTCTTC. The chain joins TRBV27 to TRBJ2-1; 12 nucleotides line up with TRBD2. This CDR3 region has 15 residues. CDR1 and CDR2 (germline): MNHEY, SMNVEV (reference sequence). After removal of 0 bases from V and 7 bases from J, the junction contained 1 base not matched to a gene.

This sequence joins TRBV25-1 and TRBJ1-1; TRBD1 matches at 7 bases. The CDR3 has 16 residues. The ends lost 6 bases at V and 0 bases at J; junction bases unmatched: 10. Looked up from germline, CDR1 is MGHDK and CDR2 is SYGVNS. In DNA form, the CDR3 reads TGTGCCAGCAGGCAGACAGGGACCCTCTTGAACACTGAAGCTTTCTTT. Its protein product is CASRQTGTLLNTEAFF.